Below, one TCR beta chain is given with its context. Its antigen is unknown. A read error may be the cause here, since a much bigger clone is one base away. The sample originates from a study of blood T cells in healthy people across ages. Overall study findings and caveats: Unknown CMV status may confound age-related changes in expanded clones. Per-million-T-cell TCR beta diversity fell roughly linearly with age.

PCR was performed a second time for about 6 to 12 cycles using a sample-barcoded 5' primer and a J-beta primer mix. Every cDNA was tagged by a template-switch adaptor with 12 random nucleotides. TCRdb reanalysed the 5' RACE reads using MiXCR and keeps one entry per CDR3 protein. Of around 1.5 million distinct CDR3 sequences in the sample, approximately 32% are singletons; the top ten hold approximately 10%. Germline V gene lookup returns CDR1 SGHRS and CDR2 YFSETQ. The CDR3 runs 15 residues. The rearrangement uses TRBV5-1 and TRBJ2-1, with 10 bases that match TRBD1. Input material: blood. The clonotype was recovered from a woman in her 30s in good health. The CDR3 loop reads CAGSPGQGDRHEQFF. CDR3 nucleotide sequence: TGCGCCGGCAGCCCCGGACAGGGGGATCGCCATGAGCAGTTCTTC. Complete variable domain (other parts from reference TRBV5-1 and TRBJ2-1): KAGVTQTPRYLIKTRGQQVTLSCSPISGHRSVSWYQQTPGQGLQFLFEYFSETQRNKGNFPGRFSGRQFSNSRSEMNVSTLELGDSALYLCAGSPGQGDRHEQFFGPGTRLTVL.